Each of the 15 T cell receptor beta chains below was sequenced from the same sample in a study of sequential checkpoint blockade in melanoma. The treatment here: randomized to nivolumab then ipilimumab (arm A) or the reverse (arm B). The method was immunoSEQ multiplex PCR; TCRdb's version includes in-frame clones alone and lacks a portion of them. The sample has roughly 1,700 clones, 60% to 85% seen once. The starting material was CD8+ T cells sorted from blood (inferred from file names), obtained from a patient given nivolumab and ipilimumab in sequence. The receptors come from a human donor with melanoma.

This chain connects TRBV2 to TRBJ1-2; D is uncertain. Trimming stripped 4 bases from V and 9 bases from J, with 12 bases between. Germline CDR1 is SNHLY and CDR2 is FYNNEI. The CDR3 loop spans 12 amino acids. The CDR3: CASSGRRDSYTF. The CDR3 coding sequence is TGTGCCAGCAGTGGCCGACGGGATAGCTACACCTTC.

The chain combines TRBV4-3 with TRBJ2-7, with a possible D match to TRBD2 (6 bases). The CDR3 has 16 residues. The V end was cut by 0 bases, the J end by 1 base, with 13 bases between. CDR1 is LGHNA and CDR2 is YSLEER in the germline V gene. The CDR3 spells CASSQDRASESYEQYF. The CDR3 DNA reads as TGCGCCAGCAGCCAAGATCGGGCTAGCGAGTCCTACGAGCAGTACTTC.

The V gene is TRBV5-6, the J gene TRBJ1-1; a weak D match, TRBD1 (5 bases). The CDR3 is 16 amino acids. CDR1 is SGHDT, CDR2 YYEEEE, per germline. V was shortened by 6 bases and J by 0 bases, with 18 bases between the two germline ends. The chain's CDR3 is CASTTAGKDMNTEAFF. The CDR3, as DNA: TGTGCCAGCACCACCGCAGGGAAGGATATGAACACTGAAGCTTTCTTT.

The rearrangement uses TRBV5-6 and TRBJ1-5, with a tentative D call TRBD1 (6 bases). The CDR3 extends over 16 amino acids. The germline V and J ends were trimmed by 4 bases and 3 bases, with 17 bases remaining between them. Germline assignment: CDR1 SGHDT and CDR2 YYEEEE. The CDR3 DNA sequence: TGTGCCAGCAGCACCTACAGACAGGAGTTCAATCAGCCCCAGCATTTT. Protein product: CASSTYRQEFNQPQHF.

The V gene is TRBV10-3, the J gene TRBJ2-7; 9 positions match TRBD2. With V trimmed by 8 bases and J by 6 bases, 11 bases remained unmatched. This CDR3 is 14 amino acids long. Per germline, CDR1 ENHRY and CDR2 SYGVKD. The DNA for the CDR3 is TGTGCCATCGGAGAGACTAGCGGACAGACCGAGCAGTACTTC. It translates to CAIGETSGQTEQYF.

There are a few counts of this clone. The chain combines TRBV30 with TRBJ1-2, with D unclear. The V gene's germline CDR1 is GTSNPN and CDR2 SVGIG (reference sequence). CDR3 length: 12 amino acids. The V and J ends lost 0 bases and 8 bases respectively, with 10 bases between them. CDR3 protein: CAWSVGAWGYTF. The CDR3 DNA follows: TGTGCCTGGAGTGTAGGAGCCTGGGGCTACACCTTC.

The chain couples TRBV7-8 to TRBJ1-1, with a possible D match to TRBD1 (6 bases). Trimming removed 5 bases from V and 1 base from J, with 14 bases in between. CDR1 is SGHVS and CDR2 is FQNEAQ in the germline V gene. There are 15 residues in the CDR3. DNA for the CDR3: TGTGCCAGCAGCCCCTACAGGGCGGGGAACACTGAAGCTTTCTTT. This translates into CASSPYRAGNTEAFF.

CDR3 nucleotide sequence: TGTGCCAGCAGCCATTCGACAGCCTACTACGAGCAGTACTTC. Translated: CASSHSTAYYEQYF. This sequence joins TRBV14 and TRBJ2-7; D may be TRBD1 (5 bases). The CDR3 runs 14 residues. V lost 3 bases to trimming and J lost 3 bases, with 12 bases between them. Germline V gene lookup returns CDR1 SGHDN and CDR2 FVKESK.

This chain joins TRBV4-2 and TRBJ1-1, with 9 positions matching TRBD1. The junction had 13 bases not matched to a gene; V was cut back by 1 base and J by 4 bases. CDR3 length equals 18 residues. Germline CDR1 is LGHNA and CDR2 is YNFKEQ. Here the CDR3 DNA reads TGTGCCAGCAGCCAAGCCTTTGACAGGGGGAAGGGGAGCACTGAAGCTTTCTTT. Amino acids: CASSQAFDRGKGSTEAFF.

A few counts support this clone. The gene calls are TRBV9 and TRBJ1-2, with TRBD1 as a possible D gene (6 bases). The germline V gene encodes CDR1 SGDLS and CDR2 YYNGEE. Between the trimmed V and J ends, which lost 3 bases and 3 bases, there was a span of 12 bases. This CDR3 has 14 amino acids. The CDR3 nucleotides are TGTGCCAGCAGCGCCGGACAGTCCGACTATGGCTACACCTTC. Its translation is CASSAGQSDYGYTF.

The chain couples TRBV27 to TRBJ2-7; D not certain. This CDR3 is built from 16 residues. V lost 6 bases, J lost 4 bases, and 22 bases lay in between. The germline V gene encodes CDR1 MNHEY and CDR2 SMNVEV (reference sequence). In DNA, the CDR3 is TGTGCCAGCAGCATCGGTCCAGACATGCCCCGATACGAGCAGTACTTC. It is translated as CASSIGPDMPRYEQYF.

This chain joins TRBV19 and TRBJ1-2, with 9 bases aligning to TRBD1. The CDR3 is 14 amino acids. Germline CDR1 is LNHDA and CDR2 is SQIVND (reference sequence). V gave up 6 bases and J gave up 3 bases; unmatched junction bases: 5. The CDR3 protein is CASSHRGRDYGYTF. The CDR3 DNA follows: TGTGCCAGTAGCCACAGGGGGCGCGACTATGGCTACACCTTC.

The chain links TRBV19 to TRBJ1-1; tentatively, D is TRBD1 (6 bases). CDR3 length: 13 amino acids. Per the germline V gene, CDR1 is LNHDA and CDR2 is SQIVND (reference sequence). V dropped 10 bases and J dropped 5 bases, with 17 bases sitting between them. CDR3 in DNA: TGTGCCACTTCGAGGGGGGGCCGAACTGAAGCTTTCTTT. Amino acid sequence: CATSRGGRTEAFF.

The chain links TRBV5-6 to TRBJ2-7; 9 bases are shared with TRBD2. CDR1 is SGHDT, CDR2 YYEEEE, per germline. V trimming: 4 bases; J trimming: 1 base; junction bases outside the gene matches: 3. The CDR3 has 14 amino acids. This CDR3 is CASSGREGSYEQYF. The CDR3 DNA sequence: TGTGCCAGCAGCGGGCGGGAGGGGTCCTACGAGCAGTACTTC.

This chain links TRBV19 with TRBJ2-7; TRBD1 is a possible D gene (6 bases). The CDR3 covers 13 residues. Germline loops: CDR1 LNHDA, CDR2 SQIVND (reference sequence). Trimming removed 6 bases at V and 3 bases at J, with 12 bases between. CDR3 in DNA: TGTGCCAGTAGAGATTCAGGGGACTACGAGCAGTACTTC. Its protein is CASRDSGDYEQYF.